A selection of T cell receptor beta chains follows, all from one sample in a study of control samples from healthy donors and cancer patients. This table comes from immunoSEQ multiplex PCR, and its TCRdb copy is limited to in-frame clones, with some not included. The table has about 150,000 clones, approximately 94% seen once; the top ten hold 1.1% to 1.5%. Sequenced material: blood. These receptors all stem from a woman between 18 and 29 years old in good health. Each CDR3 is given with its conserved first and last residue.

J gene	V gene	CDR3 protein
TRBJ2-7	TRBV20-1	CSASETSGGAIYEQYF
TRBJ1-1	TRBV7-3	CASSAYMDTEAFF
TRBJ1-1	TRBV4-1	CASRRSGGSEAFF
TRBJ1-2	TRBV15	CATSRDRGRRVNYGYTF
TRBJ1-2	TRBV6-5	CASSYGTGHGYTF
TRBJ1-3	TRBV6-4	CASSSIRGHAGNTIYF
TRBJ1-2	TRBV6-5	CATGNKDRGPYADTF
TRBJ1-1	TRBV6-4	CASSPSGQKNTEAFF
TRBJ2-2	TRBV5-1	CASSVGQTANTGELFF
TRBJ2-5	TRBV27	CASNVTGTSFSRETQYF
TRBJ2-7	TRBV7-8	CASSFSGTVQTYEQYF
TRBJ1-3	TRBV6-2/TRBV6-3	CASSFWGTGNTIYF
TRBJ2-7	TRBV6-2/TRBV6-3	CASSYVLELAYEQYF
TRBJ1-6	TRBV12-5	CASGLVSWDRNSPLHF
TRBJ1-4	TRBV7-2	CASSRTNEKLFF
TRBJ1-3	TRBV29-1	CSAEGGFSSGNTIYF
TRBJ1-1	TRBV11-2	CASTTGLGEGTEAFF
TRBJ1-1	TRBV6-6	CASSRTANTEAFF
TRBJ1-6	TRBV28	CASSTGAVNSPLHF
TRBJ1-4	TRBV19	CASSKGTQREKLFF
TRBJ2-3	TRBV5-6	CASSLGGISTDAQYF
TRBJ1-1	TRBV6-1	CASRQNTEAFF
TRBJ1-1	TRBV5-1	CASSLDGTNTEAFF
TRBJ1-2	TRBV28	CASTIRAGVNYGYTF
TRBJ1-2	TRBV18	CASTNDRARAGYTF
TRBJ1-1	TRBV24-1	CATSRRGSTEAFF
TRBJ2-3	TRBV7-2	CASSLDRDTQYF
TRBJ1-6	TRBV19	CASSITGTNYNSPLHF
TRBJ1-4	TRBV7-9	CASSLYREMEKLFF
TRBJ1-1	TRBV10-1	CASSLSTSGEAFF
TRBJ2-7	TRBV27	CASSAAGGYEQYF
TRBJ2-1	TRBV4-1	CASSQDLRDSSLTSSYNEQFF
TRBJ2-7	TRBV27	CASSFAGGNYEQYF
TRBJ1-2	TRBV10-3	CATHQPTGDGYTF
TRBJ2-3	TRBV5-1	CASSQTTDTQYF
TRBJ2-2	TRBV6-4	CASSEGTNTGELFF
TRBJ2-1	TRBV10-3	CAISESQSHEQFF